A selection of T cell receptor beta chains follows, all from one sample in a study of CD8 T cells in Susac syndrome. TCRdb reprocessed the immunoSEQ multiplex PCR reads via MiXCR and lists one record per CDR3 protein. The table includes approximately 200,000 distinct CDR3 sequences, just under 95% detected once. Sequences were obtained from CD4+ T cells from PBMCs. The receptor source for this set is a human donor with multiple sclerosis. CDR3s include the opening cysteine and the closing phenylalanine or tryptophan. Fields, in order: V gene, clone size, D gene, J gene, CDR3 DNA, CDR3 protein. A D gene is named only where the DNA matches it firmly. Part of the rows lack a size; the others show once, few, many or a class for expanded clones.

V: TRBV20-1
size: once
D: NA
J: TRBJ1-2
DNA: TGCAGTGCTAGAGATCGGGCCAGAGACTATGGCTACACCTTC
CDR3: CSARDRARDYGYTF

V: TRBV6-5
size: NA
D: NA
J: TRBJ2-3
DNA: TGTGCCAGCAGTCGAGGGGGGGCGCGGTCAGATACGCAGTATTTT
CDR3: CASSRGGARSDTQYF

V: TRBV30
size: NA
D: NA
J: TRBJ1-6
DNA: TGTGCCTGGAGGATCGAGGGTTCACCCCTCCACTTT
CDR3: CAWRIEGSPLHF

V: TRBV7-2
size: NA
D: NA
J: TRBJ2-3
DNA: TGTGCCAGCAGCTGGATGGATGCAGATACGCAGTATTTT
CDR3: CASSWMDADTQYF

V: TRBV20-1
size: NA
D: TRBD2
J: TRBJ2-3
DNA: TGCAGTGCTAGAGATGCCCAGCGGGGGACAGATACGCAGTATTTT
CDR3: CSARDAQRGTDTQYF

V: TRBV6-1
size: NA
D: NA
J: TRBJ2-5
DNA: TGTGCCAGCAGTGCCTTTGGGGGTGGTCCAGAGACCCAGTACTTC
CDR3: CASSAFGGGPETQYF

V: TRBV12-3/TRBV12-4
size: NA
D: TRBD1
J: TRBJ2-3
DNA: TGTGCCAGCAGTTTAGCGAGACAGGGGGCCGGTACAGATACGCAGTATTTT
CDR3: CASSLARQGAGTDTQYF

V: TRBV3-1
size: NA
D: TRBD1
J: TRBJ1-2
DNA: TGTGCCAGCAGCCTGTCAGACAGGGGGGATGGCTACACCTTC
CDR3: CASSLSDRGDGYTF

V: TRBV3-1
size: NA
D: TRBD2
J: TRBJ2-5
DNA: TGTGCCAGCAGCGAGACTAGCGGGCAAGAGACCCAGTACTTC
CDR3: CASSETSGQETQYF

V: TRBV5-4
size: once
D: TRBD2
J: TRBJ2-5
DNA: TGTGCCAGCAGCCAAAGGACTAGCGGGACAGAGACCCAGTACTTC
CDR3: CASSQRTSGTETQYF

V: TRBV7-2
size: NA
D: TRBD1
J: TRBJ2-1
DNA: TGTGCCAGCAGCCGTAAGGGGGGACAGGAGTACAATGAGCAGTTCTTC
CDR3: CASSRKGGQEYNEQFF

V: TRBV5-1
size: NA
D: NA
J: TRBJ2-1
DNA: TGCGCCAGCAGATTAGGGGGGATGATCGTCAGTGAGCAGTTCTTC
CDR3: CASRLGGMIVSEQFF

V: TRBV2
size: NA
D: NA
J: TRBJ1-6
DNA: TGTGCCAGCAGTGAAGCGCGCCGGGGTTCACCCCTCCACTTT
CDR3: CASSEARRGSPLHF

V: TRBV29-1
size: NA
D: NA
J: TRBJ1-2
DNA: TGCAGCGTGAGGAGACAGGAAGGTTTAGGCTATGGCTACACCTTC
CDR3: CSVRRQEGLGYGYTF

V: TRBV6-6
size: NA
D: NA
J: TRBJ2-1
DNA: TGTGCCAGCAGTTTCCAGAACGCCTACAATGAGCAGTTCTTC
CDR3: CASSFQNAYNEQFF

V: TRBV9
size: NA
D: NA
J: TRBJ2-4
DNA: TGTGCCAGCAGCGCCTCCGAAAACATTCAGTACTTC
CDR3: CASSASENIQYF

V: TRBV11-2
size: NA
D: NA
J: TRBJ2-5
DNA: TGTGCCAGCAGCCCTCGAGGTGTTAGCGTGGAGACCCAGTACTTC
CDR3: CASSPRGVSVETQYF

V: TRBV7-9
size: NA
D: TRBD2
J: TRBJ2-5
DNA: TGTGCCAGCAGCCCCCCGCGGAGCGGGGGGGCCCAAGAGACCCAGTACTTC
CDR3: CASSPPRSGGAQETQYF

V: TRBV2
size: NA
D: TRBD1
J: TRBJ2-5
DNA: TGTGCCATAACAGGGGAGCAAGAGACCCAGTACTTC
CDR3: CAITGEQETQYF

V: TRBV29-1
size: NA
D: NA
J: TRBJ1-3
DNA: TGCAGCGTTGAAGATAGAGGGCGCGGAAACACCATATATTTT
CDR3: CSVEDRGRGNTIYF

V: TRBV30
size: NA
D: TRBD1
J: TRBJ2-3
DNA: TGTGCCTGGAGTGAGGGACAGGCGAACACAAATACGCAGTATTTT
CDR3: CAWSEGQANTNTQYF

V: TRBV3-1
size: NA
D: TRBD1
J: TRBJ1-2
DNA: TGTGCCAGCAGCCAAGGGGACAGATACTCTGGCTACACCTTC
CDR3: CASSQGDRYSGYTF

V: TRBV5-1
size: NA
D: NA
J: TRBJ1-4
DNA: TGCGCCAGCAGCTTGGTCCGGAACCGGGGTGAAAAACTGTTTTTT
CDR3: CASSLVRNRGEKLFF

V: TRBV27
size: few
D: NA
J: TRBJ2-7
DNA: TGTGCCAGCAGTTTAAGGGTCTCCTACGAGCAGTACTTC
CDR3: CASSLRVSYEQYF

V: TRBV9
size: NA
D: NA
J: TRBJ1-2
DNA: TGTGCCAGCAGCGTAGGAGGGGGGAACTATGGCTACACCTTC
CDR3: CASSVGGGNYGYTF

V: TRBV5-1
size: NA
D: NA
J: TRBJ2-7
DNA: TGCGCCAGCAGCTCCCAAGGTTACCCGAACGAGCAGTACTTC
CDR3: CASSSQGYPNEQYF

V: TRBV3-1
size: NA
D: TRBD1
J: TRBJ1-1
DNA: TGTGCCAGCAGCCCAGGACAGGGGGCAGCGAACACTGAAGCTTTCTTT
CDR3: CASSPGQGAANTEAFF

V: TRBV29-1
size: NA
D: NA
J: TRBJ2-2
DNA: TGCAGCGGCCGGCCGGGACGCACGACCGGGGAGCTGTTTTTT
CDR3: CSGRPGRTTGELFF

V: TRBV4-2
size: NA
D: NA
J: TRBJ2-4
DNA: TGTGCCAGCAGCCAAGAACCGGGAGTTCAAAACATTCAGTACTTC
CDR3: CASSQEPGVQNIQYF

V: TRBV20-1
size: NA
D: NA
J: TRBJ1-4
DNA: TGCAGTGCTAGCAAAGGGTACTTTGAAAAACTGTTTTTT
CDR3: CSASKGYFEKLFF

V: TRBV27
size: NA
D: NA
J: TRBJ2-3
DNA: TGTGCCAGCAGTCTCGCCTTAGGGACAGATACGCAGTATTTT
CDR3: CASSLALGTDTQYF

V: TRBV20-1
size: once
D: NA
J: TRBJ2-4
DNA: TGCAGTGCTAGATCAGCCATTCAGTACTTC
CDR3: CSARSAIQYF

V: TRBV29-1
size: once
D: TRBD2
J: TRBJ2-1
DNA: TGCAGCGCAGCCCAAACGGGGGGTTCCTACAATGAGCAGTTCTTC
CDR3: CSAAQTGGSYNEQFF

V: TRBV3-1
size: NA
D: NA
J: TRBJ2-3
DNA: TGTGCCAGCAGCCAGGGCGGTACGCAGGGGCGAACAGATACGCAGTATTTT
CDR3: CASSQGGTQGRTDTQYF

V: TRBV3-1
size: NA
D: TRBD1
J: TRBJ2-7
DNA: TGTGCCAGCAGCCCGTCCGGGGACAGGGGGTCCTACGAGCAGTACTTC
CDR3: CASSPSGDRGSYEQYF

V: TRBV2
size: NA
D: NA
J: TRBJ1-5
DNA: TGTGCCAGCACTAAAGACTCAGGGTTCGGTCAGCCCCAGCATTTT
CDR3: CASTKDSGFGQPQHF

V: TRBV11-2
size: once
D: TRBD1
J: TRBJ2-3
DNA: TGTGCCAGCAGCTTCACAGGGGCCGGAGATACGCAGTATTTT
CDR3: CASSFTGAGDTQYF

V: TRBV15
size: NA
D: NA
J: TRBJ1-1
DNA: TGTGCCACCAGCAGCCAAAGTTACGCTGAAGCTTTCTTT
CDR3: CATSSQSYAEAFF

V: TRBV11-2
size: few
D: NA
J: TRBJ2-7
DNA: TGTGCCAGCAGCTTAGGGGGAAGGGAGCAGTACTTC
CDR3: CASSLGGREQYF

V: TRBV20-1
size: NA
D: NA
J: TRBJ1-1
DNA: TGCAGTGCGAGTACTGAAGCTTTCTTT
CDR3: CSASTEAFF

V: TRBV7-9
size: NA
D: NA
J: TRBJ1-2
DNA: TGTGCCAGCAGCTTACAGAACTTCGACTATGGCTACACCTTC
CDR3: CASSLQNFDYGYTF

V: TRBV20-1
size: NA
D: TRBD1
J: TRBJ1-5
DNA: TGCAGTGCTAGGGACCGGACAGGGGTAAATCAGCCCCAGCATTTT
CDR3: CSARDRTGVNQPQHF

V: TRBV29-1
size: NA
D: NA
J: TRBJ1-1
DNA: TGCAGCGTTGGTAAGGTCGGGACACCTGAAGCTTTCTTT
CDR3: CSVGKVGTPEAFF

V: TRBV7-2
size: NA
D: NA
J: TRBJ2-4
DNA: TGTGCCAGCAGCTTCCAGACAGGGTACAAAGCGGGCATTCAGTACTTC
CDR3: CASSFQTGYKAGIQYF

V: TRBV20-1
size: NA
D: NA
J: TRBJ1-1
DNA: TGCAGTGCTAGAGAAGATGACAAGGACACTGAAGCTTTCTTT
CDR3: CSAREDDKDTEAFF